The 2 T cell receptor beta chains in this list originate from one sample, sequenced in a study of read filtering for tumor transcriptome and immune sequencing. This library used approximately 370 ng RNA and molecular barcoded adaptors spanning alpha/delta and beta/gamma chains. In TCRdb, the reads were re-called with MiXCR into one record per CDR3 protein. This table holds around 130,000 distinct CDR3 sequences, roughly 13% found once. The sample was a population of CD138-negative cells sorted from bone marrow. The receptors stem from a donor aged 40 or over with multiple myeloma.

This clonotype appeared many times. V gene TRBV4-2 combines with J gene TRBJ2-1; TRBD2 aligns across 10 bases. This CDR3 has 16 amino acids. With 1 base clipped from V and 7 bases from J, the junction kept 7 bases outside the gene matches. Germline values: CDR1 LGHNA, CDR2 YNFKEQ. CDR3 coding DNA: TGTGCCAGCAGCCAAGTTTTCCTAGCGGGAGTAAATGAGCAGTTCTTC. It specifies CASSQVFLAGVNEQFF.

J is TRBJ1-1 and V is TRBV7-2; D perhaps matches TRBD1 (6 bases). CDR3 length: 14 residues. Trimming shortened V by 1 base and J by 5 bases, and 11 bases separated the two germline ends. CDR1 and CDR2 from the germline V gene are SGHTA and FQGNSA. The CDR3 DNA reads TGTGCCAGCAGCTTAGGGGTACAGGGTACTGAAGCTTTCTTT. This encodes CASSLGVQGTEAFF.